Below, 14 T cell receptor beta chains from the same sample are listed, as sequenced in a study of OX40 agonist ivuxolimab in advanced cancers. Only in-frame clones appear in the TCRdb table, and some are missing; sequencing was by immunoSEQ multiplex PCR. The repertoire has some 90,000 clones, 75% to 95% of them found once; the top ten carry 1.5% to 2%. The sample here was CD4+ or CD8+ T cells sorted from blood, taken in a trial of the OX40 agonist ivuxolimab. The receptor source for this set is an adult with an advanced solid tumor such as melanoma, head and neck, liver or kidney cancer.

The V gene is TRBV27, the J gene TRBJ1-1, with 7 nucleotides matching TRBD1. J lost 5 bases, V lost 6 bases, and 15 bases had no gene match. The CDR3 length is 16 residues. CDR1 is MNHEY and CDR2 is SMNVEV in the germline V gene (reference sequence). This CDR3 is CASSIFITGAGTEAFF. In DNA, the CDR3 is TGTGCCAGCAGCATCTTCATTACAGGGGCCGGGACTGAAGCTTTCTTT.

The CDR3, as DNA: TGTGCCAGTAGTCTCGCGCCAGATACGCAGTATTTT. Its translation is CASSLAPDTQYF. V and J are TRBV19 and TRBJ2-3; D gene unclear. CDR3 length: 12 residues. Germline V gene data show CDR1 as LNHDA and CDR2 as SQIVND (reference sequence). V lost 5 bases, J lost 4 bases, and 7 bases lay in between.

This chain links TRBV11-2 with TRBJ2-2; D is possibly TRBD2 (6 bases). Looked up from germline, CDR1 is SGHAT and CDR2 is FQNNGV. CDR3 length equals 18 residues. Deletions cut 5 bases from V and 2 bases from J, with 21 bases between. CDR3 sequence (DNA): TGTGCCAGCAGCCGTCGGGACTGGTCCCTTGTAAACACCGGGGAGCTGTTTTTT. Translation: CASSRRDWSLVNTGELFF.

This clone was observed a single time. The chain joins TRBV6-5 to TRBJ2-7, with 8 bases aligning to TRBD2. Germline V lookup: CDR1 MNHEY, CDR2 SVGAGI. This CDR3 region has 15 residues. The trim removed 0 bases at V and 6 bases at J, leaving 7 bases unmatched. CDR3: CASSYSRTGGGEQYF. CDR3 in DNA: TGTGCCAGCAGTTACTCTAGGACGGGGGGGGGCGAGCAGTACTTC.

As DNA, the CDR3 is TGTGCCATCAGTGGGGGACAGGACTCCTACGAGCAGTACTTC. This sequence encodes CAISGGQDSYEQYF. The rearrangement uses TRBV10-3 and TRBJ2-5; 8 positions agree with TRBD1. Near its end, the DNA agrees better with TRBJ2-7, so the J call may be wrong. The CDR3 covers 14 residues. Germline loops: CDR1 ENHRY, CDR2 SYGVKD.

The chain links TRBV6-5 to TRBJ2-7; TRBD1 matches 8 bases. Per germline, CDR1 MNHEY and CDR2 SVGAGI. V was clipped by 2 bases and J by 2 bases; unmatched bases: 5. The CDR3 spans 15 residues. The CDR3: CASSYTRDRTYEQYF. Written as DNA, the CDR3 is TGTGCCAGCAGTTACACGAGGGACAGGACCTACGAGCAGTACTTC.

This chain uses TRBV4-1 with TRBJ2-4, with 14 bases aligning to TRBD2. After removal of 3 bases from V and 9 bases from J, the junction contained 4 bases not matched to a gene. CDR3 length: 15 residues. Germline CDR1 is MGHRA and CDR2 is YSYEKL. CDR3 nucleotide sequence: TGCGCCAGCAGCCAGGGACTAGCGGGAGTCGGCATTCAGTACTTC. This codes for CASSQGLAGVGIQYF.

This clone was detected only once. The CDR3 DNA sequence: TGTGCCAGCAGTTACTTACAGGGGGCGGAGACCCAGTACTTC. It encodes CASSYLQGAETQYF. The J gene is TRBJ2-5, the V gene TRBV6-5; 9 bases are shared with TRBD1. The ends lost 1 base at V and 5 bases at J; junction bases unmatched: 2. The V gene's germline CDR1 is MNHEY and CDR2 SVGAGI. This CDR3 comprises 14 residues.

The rearrangement uses TRBV5-6 and TRBJ2-1; D remains ambiguous. The CDR3 length is 17 residues. Trimming shortened V by 2 bases and J by 0 bases, and 15 bases separated the two germline ends. From germline, CDR1 is SGHDT and CDR2 YYEEEE. CDR3 amino acids: CASSFRSRRSSYNEQFF. The CDR3 DNA is TGTGCCAGCAGCTTTAGAAGTAGGCGGAGCTCCTACAATGAGCAGTTCTTC.

This chain connects TRBV10-3 to TRBJ2-7; 7 positions agree with TRBD2. This CDR3 has 14 residues. The V gene's germline CDR1 is ENHRY and CDR2 SYGVKD. V was pared by 2 bases and J by 6 bases, with 7 bases of the junction left unmatched. DNA of the CDR3: TGTGCCATCAGTGAGCGGGAGGATGTGTCCGAGCAGTACTTC. Translation gives CAISEREDVSEQYF.

The genes are TRBV10-3 and TRBJ1-3; no firm D call. This CDR3 has 17 amino acids. CDR1 ENHRY and CDR2 SYGVKD come from the germline V gene. Trimming left V 3 bases short and J 1 base short, with 16 bases between. CDR3 protein: CAISDKAAGRSGNTIYF. In DNA form, the CDR3 reads TGTGCCATCAGTGACAAGGCAGCCGGGAGGTCTGGAAACACCATATATTTT.

This chain links TRBV10-1 with TRBJ2-3; 12 bases match TRBD2. V dropped 5 bases and J dropped 2; count of bases not matched to a gene: 2. Germline CDR1 WNHNN, CDR2 SYGVQD (reference sequence). The CDR3 extends over 15 amino acids. The CDR3 DNA is TGCGCCAGCAGTCGGACTAGCGGGAACACAGATACGCAGTATTTT. Translated, it gives CASSRTSGNTDTQYF.

The chain uses TRBV6-1 and TRBJ2-2, with 7 bases lining up with TRBD1. V lost 8 bases to trimming and J lost 0 bases; unmatched junction nucleotides: 6. CDR1 and CDR2 (germline): MNHNS, SASEGT. The CDR3 is 15 residues long. The CDR3 DNA reads TGTGCCAGCGTCCCCGGGACAGCGAACACCGGGGAGCTGTTTTTT. This sequence encodes CASVPGTANTGELFF.

The chain combines TRBV5-1 with TRBJ1-3; possible D gene TRBD1, 5 bases. CDR1 is SGHRS, CDR2 YFSETQ, per germline. The CDR3 loop spans 13 amino acids. Trimming stripped 0 bases from V and 11 bases from J, with 12 bases between. The CDR3 region has the DNA TGCGCCAGCAGCTTGGGACCGGGGGAGGCCATATATTTT. Protein: CASSLGPGEAIYF.